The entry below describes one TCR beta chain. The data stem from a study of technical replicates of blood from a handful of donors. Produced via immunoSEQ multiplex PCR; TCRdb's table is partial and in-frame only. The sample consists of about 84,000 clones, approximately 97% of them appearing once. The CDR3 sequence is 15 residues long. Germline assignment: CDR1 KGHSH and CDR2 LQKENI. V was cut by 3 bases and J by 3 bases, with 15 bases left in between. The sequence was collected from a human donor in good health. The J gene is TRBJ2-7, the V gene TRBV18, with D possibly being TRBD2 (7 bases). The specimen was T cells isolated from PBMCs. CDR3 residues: CASSPLGGADYEQYF. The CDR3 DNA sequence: TGTGCCAGCTCACCGTTGGGGGGGGCGGACTACGAGCAGTACTTC.